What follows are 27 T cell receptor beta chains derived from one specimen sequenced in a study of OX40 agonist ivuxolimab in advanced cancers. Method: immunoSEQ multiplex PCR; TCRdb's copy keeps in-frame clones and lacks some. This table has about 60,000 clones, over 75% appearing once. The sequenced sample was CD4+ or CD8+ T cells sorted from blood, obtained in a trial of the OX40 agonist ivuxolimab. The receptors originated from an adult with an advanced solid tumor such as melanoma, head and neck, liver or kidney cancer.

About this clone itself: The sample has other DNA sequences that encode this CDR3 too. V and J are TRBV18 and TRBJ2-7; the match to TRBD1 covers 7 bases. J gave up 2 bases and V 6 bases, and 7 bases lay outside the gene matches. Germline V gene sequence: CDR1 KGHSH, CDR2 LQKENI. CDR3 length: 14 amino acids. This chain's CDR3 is CASSPGQRPYEQYF. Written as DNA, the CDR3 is TGTGCCAGCTCTCCGGGACAGAGACCCTACGAGCAGTACTTC.

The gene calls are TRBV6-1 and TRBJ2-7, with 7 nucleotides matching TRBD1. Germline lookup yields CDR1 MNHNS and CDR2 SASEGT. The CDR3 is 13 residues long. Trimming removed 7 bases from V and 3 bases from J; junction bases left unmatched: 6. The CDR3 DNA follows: TGTGCCAGCAATCCGGGACAGATCTACGAGCAGTACTTC. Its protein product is CASNPGQIYEQYF.

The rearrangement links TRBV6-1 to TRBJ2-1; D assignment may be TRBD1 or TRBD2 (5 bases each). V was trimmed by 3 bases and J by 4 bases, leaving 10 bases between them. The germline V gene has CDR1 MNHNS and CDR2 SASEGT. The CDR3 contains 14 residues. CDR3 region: CASSERGEYNEQFF. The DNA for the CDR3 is TGTGCCAGCAGTGAGAGGGGCGAATACAATGAGCAGTTCTTC.

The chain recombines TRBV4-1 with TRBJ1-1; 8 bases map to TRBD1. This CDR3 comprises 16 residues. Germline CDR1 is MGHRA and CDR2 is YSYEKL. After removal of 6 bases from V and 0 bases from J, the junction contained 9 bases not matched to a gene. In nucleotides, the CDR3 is TGCGCCAGCAGTCTATCCGGACAGGGTGTGAACACTGAAGCTTTCTTT. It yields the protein CASSLSGQGVNTEAFF.

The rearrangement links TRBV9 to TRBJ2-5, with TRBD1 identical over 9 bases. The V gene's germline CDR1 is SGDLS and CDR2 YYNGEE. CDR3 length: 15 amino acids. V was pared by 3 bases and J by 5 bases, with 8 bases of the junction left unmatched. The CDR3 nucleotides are TGTGCCAGCAGCGGCCCAGGGACAGGGAGGGAGACCCAGTACTTC. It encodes CASSGPGTGRETQYF.

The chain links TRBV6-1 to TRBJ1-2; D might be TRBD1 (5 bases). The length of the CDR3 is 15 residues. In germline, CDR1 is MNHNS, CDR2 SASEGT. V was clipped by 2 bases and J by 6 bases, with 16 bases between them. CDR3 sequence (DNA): TGTGCCAGCAGTGAAAACCGGTGGGGGGTCGATGGCTACACCTTC. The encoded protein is CASSENRWGVDGYTF.

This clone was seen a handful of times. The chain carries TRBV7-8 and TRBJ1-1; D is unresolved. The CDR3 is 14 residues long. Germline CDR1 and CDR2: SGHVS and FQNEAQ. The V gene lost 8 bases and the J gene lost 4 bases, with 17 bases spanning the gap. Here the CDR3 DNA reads TGTGCCAGCTTCTTAGGAAGGGTGGCCACTGAAGCTTTCTTT. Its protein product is CASFLGRVATEAFF.

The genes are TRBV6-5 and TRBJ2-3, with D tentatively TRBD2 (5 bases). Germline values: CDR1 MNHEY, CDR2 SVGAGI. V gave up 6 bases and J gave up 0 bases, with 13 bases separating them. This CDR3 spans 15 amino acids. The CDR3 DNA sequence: TGTGCCAGCAGGATGGGAGCAACTAGCACAGATACGCAGTATTTT. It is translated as CASRMGATSTDTQYF.

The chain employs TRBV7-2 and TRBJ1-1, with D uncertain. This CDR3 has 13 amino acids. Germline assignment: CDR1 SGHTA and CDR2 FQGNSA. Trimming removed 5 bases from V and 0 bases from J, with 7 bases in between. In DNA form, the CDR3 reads TGTGCCAGCAGCCCGGGGATGAACACTGAAGCTTTCTTT. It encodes CASSPGMNTEAFF.

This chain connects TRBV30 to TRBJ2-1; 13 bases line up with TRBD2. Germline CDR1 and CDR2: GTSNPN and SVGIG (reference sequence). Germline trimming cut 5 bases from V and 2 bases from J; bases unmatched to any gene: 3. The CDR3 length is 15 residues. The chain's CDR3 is CAWATSGGAYNEQFF. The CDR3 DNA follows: TGTGCCTGGGCTACTAGCGGGGGGGCCTACAATGAGCAGTTCTTC. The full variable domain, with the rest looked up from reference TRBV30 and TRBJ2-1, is SQTIHQWPATLVQPVGSPLSLECTVEGTSNPNLYWYRQAAGRGLQLLFYSVGIGQISSEVPQNLSASRPQDRQFILSSKKLLLSDSGFYLCAWATSGGAYNEQFFGPGTRLTVL.

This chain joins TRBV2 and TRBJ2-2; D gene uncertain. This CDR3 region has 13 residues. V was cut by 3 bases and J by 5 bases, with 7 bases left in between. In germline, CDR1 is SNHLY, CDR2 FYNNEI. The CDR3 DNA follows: TGTGCCAGCAGTGAGATTACAACCGGGGAGCTGTTTTTT. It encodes CASSEITTGELFF.

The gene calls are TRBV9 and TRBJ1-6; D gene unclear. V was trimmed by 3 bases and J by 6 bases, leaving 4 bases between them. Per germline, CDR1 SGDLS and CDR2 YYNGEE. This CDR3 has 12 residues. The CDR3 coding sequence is TGTGCCAGCAGCGACGTTAATTCACCCCTCCACTTT. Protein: CASSDVNSPLHF.

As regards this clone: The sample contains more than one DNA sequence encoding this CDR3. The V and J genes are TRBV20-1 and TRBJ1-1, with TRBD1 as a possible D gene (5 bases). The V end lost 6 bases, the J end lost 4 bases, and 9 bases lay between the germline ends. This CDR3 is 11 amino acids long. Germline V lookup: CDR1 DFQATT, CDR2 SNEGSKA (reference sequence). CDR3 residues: CSAGGGTEAFF. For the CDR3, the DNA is TGCAGTGCGGGGGGTGGCACTGAAGCTTTCTTT.

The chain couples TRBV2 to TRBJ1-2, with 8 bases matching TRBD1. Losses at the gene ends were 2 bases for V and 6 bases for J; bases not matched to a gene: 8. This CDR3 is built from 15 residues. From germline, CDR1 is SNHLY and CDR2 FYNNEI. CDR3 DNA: TGTGCCAGCAGTGAACTCTCCTCGGACAGGGATGGCTACACCTTC. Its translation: CASSELSSDRDGYTF.

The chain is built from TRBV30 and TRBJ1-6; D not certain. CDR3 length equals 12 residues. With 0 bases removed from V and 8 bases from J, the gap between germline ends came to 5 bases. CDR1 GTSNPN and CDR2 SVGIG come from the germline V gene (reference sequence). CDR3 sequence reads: CAWSVEDSPLHF. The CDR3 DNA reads TGTGCCTGGAGTGTAGAGGATTCACCCCTCCACTTT.

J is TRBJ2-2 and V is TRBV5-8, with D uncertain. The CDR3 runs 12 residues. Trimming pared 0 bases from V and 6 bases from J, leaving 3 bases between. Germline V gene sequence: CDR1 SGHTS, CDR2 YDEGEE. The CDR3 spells CASSLDSGELFF. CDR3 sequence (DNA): TGTGCCAGCAGCTTGGATTCCGGGGAGCTGTTTTTT.

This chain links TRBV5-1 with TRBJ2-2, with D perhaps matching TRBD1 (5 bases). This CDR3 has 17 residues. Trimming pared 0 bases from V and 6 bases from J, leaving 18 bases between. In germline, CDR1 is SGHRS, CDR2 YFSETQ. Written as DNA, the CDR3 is TGCGCCAGCAGCTTGGAGGGCAGGGTGAGGAGTGCCGGGGAGCTGTTTTTT. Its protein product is CASSLEGRVRSAGELFF.

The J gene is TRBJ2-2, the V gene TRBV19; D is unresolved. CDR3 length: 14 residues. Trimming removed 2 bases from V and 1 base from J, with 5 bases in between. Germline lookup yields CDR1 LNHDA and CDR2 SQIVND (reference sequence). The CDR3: CASSILMNTGELFF. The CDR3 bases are TGTGCCAGTAGTATACTCATGAACACCGGGGAGCTGTTTTTT.

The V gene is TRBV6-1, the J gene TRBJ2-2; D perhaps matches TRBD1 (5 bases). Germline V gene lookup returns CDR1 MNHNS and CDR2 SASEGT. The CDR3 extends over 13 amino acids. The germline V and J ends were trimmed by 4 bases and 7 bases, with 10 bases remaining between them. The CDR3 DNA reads TGTGCCAGCAGTGCCAGGGTTAACGGGGAGCTGTTTTTT. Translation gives CASSARVNGELFF.

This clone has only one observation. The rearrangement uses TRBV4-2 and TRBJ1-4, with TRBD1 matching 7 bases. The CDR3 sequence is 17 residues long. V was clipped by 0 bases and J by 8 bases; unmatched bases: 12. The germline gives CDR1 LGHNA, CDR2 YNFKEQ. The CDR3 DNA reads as TGTGCCAGCAGCCAAGATCTCTCTGGACAGGAGATGGAAAAACTGTTTTTT. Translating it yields CASSQDLSGQEMEKLFF.

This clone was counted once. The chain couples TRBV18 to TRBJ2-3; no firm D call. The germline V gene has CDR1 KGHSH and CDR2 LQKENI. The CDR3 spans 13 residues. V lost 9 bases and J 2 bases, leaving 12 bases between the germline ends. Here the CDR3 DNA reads TGTGCCAGTCTACCACAGAACACAGATACGCAGTATTTT. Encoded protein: CASLPQNTDTQYF. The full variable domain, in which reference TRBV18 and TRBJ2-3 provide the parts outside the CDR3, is NAGVMQNPRHLVRRRGQEARLRCSPMKGHSHVYWYRQLPEEGLKFMVYLQKENIIDESGMPKERFSAEFPKEGPSILRIQQVVRGDSAAYFCASLPQNTDTQYFGPGTRLTVL.

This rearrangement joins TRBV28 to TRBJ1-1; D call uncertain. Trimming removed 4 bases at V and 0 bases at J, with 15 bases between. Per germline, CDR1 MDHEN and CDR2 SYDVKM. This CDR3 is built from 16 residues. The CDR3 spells CASSSMGLAMNTEAFF. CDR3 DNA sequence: TGTGCCAGCAGTTCTATGGGGTTGGCAATGAACACTGAAGCTTTCTTT. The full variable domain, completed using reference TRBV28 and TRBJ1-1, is DVKVTQSSRYLVKRTGEKVFLECVQDMDHENMFWYRQDPGLGLRLIYFSYDVKMKEKGDIPEGYSVSREKKERFSLILESASTNQTSMYLCASSSMGLAMNTEAFFGQGTRLTVV.

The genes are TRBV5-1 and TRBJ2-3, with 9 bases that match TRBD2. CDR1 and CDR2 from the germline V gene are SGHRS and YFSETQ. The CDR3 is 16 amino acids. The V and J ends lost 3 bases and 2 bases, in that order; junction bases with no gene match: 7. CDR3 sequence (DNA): TGCGCCAGCAGCTCTGGGACTAGCCAGCTCACAGATACGCAGTATTTT. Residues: CASSSGTSQLTDTQYF.

In nucleotides, the CDR3 is TGTGCCAGTAGTTTCGGACAGGGGGCAGACACTGAAGCTTTCTTT. It translates to CASSFGQGADTEAFF. This chain uses TRBV19 with TRBJ1-1; 11 nucleotides align to TRBD1. CDR1 is LNHDA, CDR2 SQIVND, per germline (reference sequence). V lost 5 bases and J lost 3; bases outside the gene matches: 5. There are 15 residues in the CDR3.

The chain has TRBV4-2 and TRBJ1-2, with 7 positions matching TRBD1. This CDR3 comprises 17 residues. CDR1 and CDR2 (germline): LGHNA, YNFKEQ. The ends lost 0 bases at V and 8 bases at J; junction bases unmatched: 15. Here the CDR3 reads CASSQEAGDRVKFGYTF. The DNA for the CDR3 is TGTGCCAGCAGCCAAGAGGCGGGAGACAGGGTGAAGTTCGGCTACACCTTC.

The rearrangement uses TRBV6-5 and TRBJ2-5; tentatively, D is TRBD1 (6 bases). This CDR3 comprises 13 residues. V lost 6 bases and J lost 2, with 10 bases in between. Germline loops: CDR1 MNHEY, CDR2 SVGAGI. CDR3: CASRAGTQETQYF. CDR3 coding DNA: TGTGCCAGCAGAGCAGGGACACAAGAGACCCAGTACTTC.

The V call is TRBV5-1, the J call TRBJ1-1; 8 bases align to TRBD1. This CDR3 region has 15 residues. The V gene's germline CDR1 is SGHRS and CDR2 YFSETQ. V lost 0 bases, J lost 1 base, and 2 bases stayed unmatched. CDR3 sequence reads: CASSLAGGRNTEAFF. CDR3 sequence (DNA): TGCGCCAGCAGCTTGGCAGGGGGCAGGAACACTGAAGCTTTCTTT.